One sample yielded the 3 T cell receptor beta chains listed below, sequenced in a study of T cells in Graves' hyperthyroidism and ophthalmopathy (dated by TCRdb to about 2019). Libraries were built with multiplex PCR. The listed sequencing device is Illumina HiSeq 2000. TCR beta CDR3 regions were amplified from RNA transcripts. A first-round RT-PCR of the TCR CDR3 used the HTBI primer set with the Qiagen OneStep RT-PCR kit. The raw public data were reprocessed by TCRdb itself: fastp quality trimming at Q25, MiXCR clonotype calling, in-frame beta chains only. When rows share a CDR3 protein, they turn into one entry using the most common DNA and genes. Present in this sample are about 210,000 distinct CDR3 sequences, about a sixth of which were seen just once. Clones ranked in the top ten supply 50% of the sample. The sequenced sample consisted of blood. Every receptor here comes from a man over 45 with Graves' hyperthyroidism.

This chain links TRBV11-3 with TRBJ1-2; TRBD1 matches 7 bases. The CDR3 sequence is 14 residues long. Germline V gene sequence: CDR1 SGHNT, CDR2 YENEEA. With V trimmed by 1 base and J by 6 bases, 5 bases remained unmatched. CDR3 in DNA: TGTGCCAGCAGCTTAGCTTCAGGGGGAAATGGCTACACCTTC. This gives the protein CASSLASGGNGYTF.

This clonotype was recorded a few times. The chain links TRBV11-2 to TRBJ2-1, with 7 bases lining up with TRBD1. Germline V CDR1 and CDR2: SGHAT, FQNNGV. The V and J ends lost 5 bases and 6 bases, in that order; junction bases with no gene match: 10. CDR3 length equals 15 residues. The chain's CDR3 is CASSTRTGLGNEQFF. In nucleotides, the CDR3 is TGTGCCAGCAGCACCCGGACAGGTCTGGGCAATGAGCAGTTCTTC.

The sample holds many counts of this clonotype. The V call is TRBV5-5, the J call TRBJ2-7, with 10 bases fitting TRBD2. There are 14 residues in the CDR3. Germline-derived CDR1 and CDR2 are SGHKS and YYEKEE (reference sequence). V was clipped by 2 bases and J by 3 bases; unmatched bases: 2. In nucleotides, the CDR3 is TGTGCCAGCAGCTTCGGACTAGCGGACTACGAGCAGTACTTC. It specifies CASSFGLADYEQYF.